These T cell receptor beta chains were read from a single sample in a study of cytomegalovirus exposure and HLA in healthy donors. Sequencing was performed with immunoSEQ multiplex PCR; in TCRdb, only in-frame clones are kept and a portion is missing. The sample gives around 190,000 clones, about 78% of which show up once; 4.5% to 6% is in the top ten. The sequenced material came from PBMCs. The receptor source for this set is a man aged 35-49 years in good health and CMV-seronegative. The CDR3 runs from the conserved cysteine through the conserved F or W. The D gene is left open where the match is weak. Clone size is stated in some rows and not others, as once, few, many or a class when expanded.

>TRBV27|-|TRBJ1-1|-
CASRNRGAGEAFF
TGTGCCAGCAGGAATCGGGGGGCTGGTGAAGCTTTCTTT
>TRBV10-2|TRBD1|TRBJ1-2|-
CASSEPGQGFDSPQGF
TGCGCCAGCAGTGAGCCGGGACAGGGTTTTGACTCTCCCCAGGGATTC
>TRBV27|-|TRBJ2-2|-
CASSLLVGGGELFF
TGTGCCAGCAGTTTATTAGTGGGGGGCGGGGAGCTGTTTTTT
>TRBV27|-|TRBJ2-1|-
CASRSTGSYNEQFF
TGTGCCAGCAGGTCAACAGGGTCCTACAATGAGCAGTTCTTC
>TRBV5-6|-|TRBJ1-1|-
CASSTIQGSGTFF
TGTGCCAGCAGCACTATACAGGGAAGCGGAACTTTCTTT
>TRBV13|TRBD1|TRBJ2-7|-
CASRGQGAREQYF
TGTGCCAGCAGGGGACAGGGGGCGCGGGAGCAGTACTTC
>TRBV7-2|TRBD1|TRBJ1-2|-
CASSLDAGGYGYTF
TGTGCCAGCAGCTTAGATGCAGGGGGCTATGGCTACACCTTC
>TRBV5-4|-|TRBJ2-5|-
CASSLTGVGQETQYF
TGTGCCAGCAGCCTGACCGGGGTAGGGCAAGAGACCCAGTACTTC
>TRBV2|TRBD1|TRBJ1-5|-
CASSRTTGGFQPQHF
TGTGCCAGCAGTAGGACGACAGGGGGCTTTCAGCCCCAGCATTTT
>TRBV7-9|-|TRBJ1-5|-
CASSSDENVLYSDQPQHF
TGTGCCAGCAGCTCAGACGAGAACGTCCTATATAGCGATCAGCCCCAGCATTTT
>TRBV11-3|-|TRBJ2-7|-
CASSLEVGDEQYF
TGTGCCAGCAGCTTAGAGGTCGGGGACGAGCAGTACTTC
>TRBV30|-|TRBJ2-5|-
CACLEGLETQYF
TGTGCCTGCCTTGAGGGCTTGGAGACCCAGTACTTC
>TRBV2|-|TRBJ1-3|once
CASSAGPGGNTIYF
TGTGCCAGCAGCGCTGGGCCCGGCGGAAACACCATATATTTT
>TRBV2|-|TRBJ1-1|-
CASSESGAEEAFF
TGTGCCAGCAGTGAAAGTGGGGCAGAAGAAGCTTTCTTT
>TRBV27|-|TRBJ1-2|-
CASRSLGEAMGYTF
TGTGCCAGCAGGTCTCTGGGGGAGGCAATGGGCTACACCTTC
>TRBV19|-|TRBJ2-1|few
CASSPGSYNEQFF
TGTGCCAGTAGTCCGGGGTCCTACAATGAGCAGTTCTTC
>TRBV7-9|TRBD1|TRBJ2-5|few
CASSDRGWETQYF
TGTGCCAGCAGCGACAGGGGTTGGGAGACCCAGTACTTC
>TRBV28|TRBD1|TRBJ2-4|-
CASSLWGGQENIQYF
TGTGCCAGCAGTTTATGGGGTGGACAGGAAAACATTCAGTACTTC
>TRBV2|-|TRBJ2-3|-
CASSELKKRMDTQYF
TGTGCCAGCAGTGAATTGAAGAAGAGAATGGATACGCAGTATTTT
>TRBV27|-|TRBJ1-6|-
CASSMTWGRVRGPLHF
TGTGCCAGCAGTATGACATGGGGGAGGGTACGGGGACCCCTCCACTTT
>TRBV18|-|TRBJ1-6|-
CASQGSNSPLHF
TGTGCCAGCCAGGGATCGAATTCACCCCTCCACTTT
>TRBV6-5|-|TRBJ1-1|-
CASSYSELGGTEAFF
TGTGCCAGCAGTTACTCCGAGCTAGGGGGAACTGAAGCTTTCTTT
>TRBV5-5|-|TRBJ1-4|-
CASSLGGLFEKLFF
TGTGCCAGCAGCTTGGGGGGGCTTTTTGAAAAACTGTTTTTT
>TRBV2|TRBD1|TRBJ1-1|-
CASSPQGARTEAFF
TGTGCCAGCAGTCCACAGGGGGCGCGTACTGAAGCTTTCTTT
>TRBV7-9|TRBD1|TRBJ1-6|-
CASSLVGQNSPLHF
TGTGCCAGCAGCTTAGTGGGACAGAATTCACCCCTCCACTTT
>TRBV4-3|-|TRBJ2-7|-
CASSQGGPYEQYF
TGCGCCAGCAGCCAGGGAGGACCCTACGAGCAGTACTTC
>TRBV15|TRBD2|TRBJ2-7|-
CATSRVSGSGYEQYF
TGTGCCACCAGCAGAGTCAGCGGGAGCGGGTACGAGCAGTACTTC
>TRBV5-4|TRBD1|TRBJ2-7|once
CASSMDRGFTYEQYF
TGTGCCAGCAGCATGGACAGGGGCTTCACCTACGAGCAGTACTTC
>TRBV7-9|-|TRBJ1-5|-
CASSSGSNQPQHF
TGTGCCAGCAGCTCGGGTAGCAATCAGCCCCAGCATTTT
>TRBV5-6|-|TRBJ2-7|-
CASSPGQYEQYF
TGTGCCAGCAGCCCAGGACAGTACGAGCAGTACTTC
>TRBV19|TRBD1|TRBJ1-1|-
CASSHFRDRALMNTEAFF
TGTGCCAGTAGCCACTTCCGGGACAGGGCCCTAATGAACACTGAAGCTTTCTTT
>TRBV4-1|TRBD1|TRBJ2-7|once
CASRDRDHEQYF
TGCGCCAGCCGGGACAGGGACCACGAGCAGTACTTC
>TRBV5-6|TRBD2|TRBJ2-5|-
CASSSTSGSWETQYF
TGTGCCAGCAGTTCGACTAGCGGGAGTTGGGAGACCCAGTACTTC
>TRBV11-2|TRBD2|TRBJ2-1|-
CASSFLAGGFGQFF
TGTGCCAGCAGCTTCCTAGCGGGGGGATTCGGGCAGTTCTTC
>TRBV4-1|TRBD2|TRBJ2-5|-
CASSQRGKTGLAGGETQYF
TGCGCCAGCAGCCAACGGGGAAAAACGGGACTAGCGGGGGGGGAGACCCAGTACTTC
>TRBV30|TRBD1|TRBJ2-7|-
CAWTPGTGYEQYF
TGTGCCTGGACCCCCGGGACAGGGTACGAGCAGTACTTC
>TRBV7-8|-|TRBJ1-2|-
CASSLARTDQGYTF
TGTGCCAGCAGCTTAGCTCGGACAGATCAAGGCTACACCTTC
>TRBV6-1|-|TRBJ2-2|-
CASSPRRGRTGELFF
TGTGCCAGCAGCCCAAGGCGGGGGCGCACCGGGGAGCTGTTTTTT
>TRBV4-2|TRBD1|TRBJ1-2|-
CASSQDLETGSGYTF
TGTGCCAGCAGCCAAGATCTAGAGACAGGGAGTGGCTACACCTTC
>TRBV27|TRBD2|TRBJ2-1|-
CASSLSSGSLNEQFF
TGTGCCAGCAGTTTGAGTAGCGGGAGTCTCAATGAGCAGTTCTTC
>TRBV11-2|-|TRBJ2-5|-
CASSNTNGETQYF
TGTGCCAGCAGCAACACTAATGGGGAGACCCAGTACTTC
>TRBV12-5|-|TRBJ1-5|-
CASGFGGYSNQPQHF
TGTGCTAGTGGTTTTGGGGGCTATAGCAATCAGCCCCAGCATTTT
>TRBV4-3|TRBD2|TRBJ2-7|few
CASSQGPPPSGLSYEQYF
TGCGCCAGCAGCCAGGGTCCTCCTCCTAGCGGGCTATCCTACGAGCAGTACTTC
>TRBV6-1|-|TRBJ1-2|-
CASSGGAWGGGYTF
TGTGCCAGCAGTGGTGGGGCCTGGGGGGGTGGCTACACCTTC
>TRBV25-1|-|TRBJ1-1|-
CASSEPGVEAFF
TGTGCCAGCAGTGAACCGGGAGTTGAAGCTTTCTTT
>TRBV7-9|-|TRBJ1-5|few
CASSPQDQPQHF
TGTGCCAGCAGCCCACAAGATCAGCCCCAGCATTTT
>TRBV6-1|TRBD1|TRBJ1-6|once
CASLAWDRATSPLHF
TGTGCCAGCCTAGCTTGGGACAGGGCCACTTCACCCCTCCACTTT
>TRBV9|-|TRBJ2-3|-
CASSVASTGDTQYF
TGTGCCAGCAGCGTAGCGAGTACAGGAGATACGCAGTATTTT
>TRBV19|-|TRBJ1-4|once
CASSIPGPLSREKLFF
TGTGCCAGTAGTATACCAGGGCCCCTAAGTCGGGAAAAACTGTTTTTT
>TRBV19|-|TRBJ2-2|few
CASSSGVPGELFF
TGTGCCAGTAGTTCAGGGGTACCCGGGGAGCTGTTTTTT
>TRBV29-1|TRBD2|TRBJ2-2|once
CSVGSGGPTGELFF
TGCAGCGTTGGGAGCGGGGGGCCCACCGGGGAGCTGTTTTTT
>TRBV6-5|-|TRBJ1-6|-
CASSYSGQGGSPLHF
TGTGCCAGCAGTTACTCCGGCCAGGGTGGTTCACCCCTCCACTTT
>TRBV29-1|-|TRBJ1-1|few
CSVEEGRPGGAFF
TGCAGCGTTGAAGAAGGGCGACCCGGGGGAGCTTTCTTT